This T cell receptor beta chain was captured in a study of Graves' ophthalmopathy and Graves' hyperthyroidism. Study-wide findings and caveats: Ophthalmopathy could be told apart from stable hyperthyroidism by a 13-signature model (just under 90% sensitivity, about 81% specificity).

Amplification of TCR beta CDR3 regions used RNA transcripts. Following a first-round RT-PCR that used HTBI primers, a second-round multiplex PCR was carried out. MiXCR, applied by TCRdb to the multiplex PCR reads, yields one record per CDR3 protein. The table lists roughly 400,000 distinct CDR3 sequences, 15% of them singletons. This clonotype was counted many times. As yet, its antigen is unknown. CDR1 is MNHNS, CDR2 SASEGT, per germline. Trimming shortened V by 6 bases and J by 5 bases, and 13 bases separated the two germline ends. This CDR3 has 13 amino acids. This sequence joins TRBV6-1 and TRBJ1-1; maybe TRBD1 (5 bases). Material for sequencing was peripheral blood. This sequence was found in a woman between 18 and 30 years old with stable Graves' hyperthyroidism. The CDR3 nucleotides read TGTGCCAGCAGGGGCGGGGGATGGACTGAAGCTTTCTTT. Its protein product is CASRGGGWTEAFF.